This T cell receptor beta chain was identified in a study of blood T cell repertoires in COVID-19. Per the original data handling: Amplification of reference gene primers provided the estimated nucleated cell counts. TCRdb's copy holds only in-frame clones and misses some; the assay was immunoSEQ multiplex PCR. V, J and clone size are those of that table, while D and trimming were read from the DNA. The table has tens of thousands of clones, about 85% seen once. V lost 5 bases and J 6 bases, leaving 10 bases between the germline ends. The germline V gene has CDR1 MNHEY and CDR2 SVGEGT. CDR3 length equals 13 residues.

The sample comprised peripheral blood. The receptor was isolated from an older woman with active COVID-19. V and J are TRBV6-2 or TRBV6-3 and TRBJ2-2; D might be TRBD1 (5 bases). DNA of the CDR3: TGTGCCAGCAGTGCCTGGGGCGCCGGGGAGCTGTTTTTT. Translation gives CASSAWGAGELFF.